These T cell receptor beta chains were read from a single sample in a study of cytomegalovirus exposure and HLA in healthy donors. Clones were read by immunoSEQ multiplex PCR, and TCRdb kept only the in-frame ones, dropping some. The sample records 160,000 or so clones, around 88% being singletons. Sequencing was performed on PBMCs. These receptors all stem from a young woman in good health and CMV-seronegative. Each CDR3 is given with its conserved first and last residue. Some rows mark clone size as missing; the rest say once, few, many or name a class of expanded clone.

CDR3aa	v_gene	abundance
CASSLGGPNTEAFF	TRBV27	.
CASRVWRGGHNEQFF	TRBV4-1	.
CASSEPGQGYEQYF	TRBV6-5	.
CASSLGTGYEQYF	TRBV7-2	once
CASSFRGSNQPQHF	TRBV5-6	once
CASSKAKEPDTQYF	TRBV21-1	.
CASSLPNGRGVEQYF	TRBV7-9	few
CASIQDSNFYGYTF	TRBV2	.
CASSLWASFQPQHF	TRBV27	once
CAWSPGQVEPQHF	TRBV30	.
CASSPRGTDTQYF	TRBV11-2	.
CASSFDRENIQYF	TRBV5-4	.
CASSRGGGRGERNIQYF	TRBV28	once
CSAQSETQYF	TRBV20-1	.
CASSPRTGLNYGYTF	TRBV28	once
CASSEIGANYGYTF	TRBV2	.
CASSPWTGRNYGYTF	TRBV7-8	once
CSVEVGDYQPQHF	TRBV29-1	.
CASSPLAEVGEQFF	TRBV18	once
CASSRGFSGSWDEQFF	TRBV19	.
CASSRERQAYNEQFF	TRBV18	.
CASSRRTGSSYEQYF	TRBV27	.